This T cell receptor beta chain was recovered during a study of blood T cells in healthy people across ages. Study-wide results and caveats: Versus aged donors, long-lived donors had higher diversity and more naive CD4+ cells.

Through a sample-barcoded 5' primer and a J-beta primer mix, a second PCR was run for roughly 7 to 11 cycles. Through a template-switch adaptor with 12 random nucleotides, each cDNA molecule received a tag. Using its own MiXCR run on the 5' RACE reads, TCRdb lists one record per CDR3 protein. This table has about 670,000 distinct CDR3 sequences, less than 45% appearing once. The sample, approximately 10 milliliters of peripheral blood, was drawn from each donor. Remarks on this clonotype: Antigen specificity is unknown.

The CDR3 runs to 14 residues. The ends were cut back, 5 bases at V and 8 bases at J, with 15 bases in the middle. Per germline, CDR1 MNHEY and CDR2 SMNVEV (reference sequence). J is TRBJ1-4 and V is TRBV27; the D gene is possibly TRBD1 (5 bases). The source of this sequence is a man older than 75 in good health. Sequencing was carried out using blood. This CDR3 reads CASSGGGSGEKLFF. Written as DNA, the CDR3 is TGTGCCAGCAGTGGGGGAGGGTCTGGGGAAAAACTGTTTTTT.